This section outlines one TCR beta chain sequence together with its context. Using immunoSEQ multiplex PCR, the repertoire was profiled, and TCRdb retains in-frame clones only, with some absent. The sample includes about 66,000 clones, approximately 87% of them seen just once. Germline CDR1 is SNHLY and CDR2 is FYNNEI. Between the trimmed V and J ends, which lost 5 bases and 6 bases, there was a span of 18 bases. This CDR3 spans 15 amino acids. The record originates from a study of technical replicates of blood from several donors. The source of this sequence is a human donor in good health. Some clones in this sample may be carry-over from other donors' samples. Source material: PBMCs. The chain couples TRBV2 to TRBJ2-3, with D possibly matching TRBD1 (6 bases). CDR3 DNA: TGTGCCAGCAGTTCGTGGTCAGGGGAATTGGATACGCAGTATTTT. It encodes CASSSWSGELDTQYF.